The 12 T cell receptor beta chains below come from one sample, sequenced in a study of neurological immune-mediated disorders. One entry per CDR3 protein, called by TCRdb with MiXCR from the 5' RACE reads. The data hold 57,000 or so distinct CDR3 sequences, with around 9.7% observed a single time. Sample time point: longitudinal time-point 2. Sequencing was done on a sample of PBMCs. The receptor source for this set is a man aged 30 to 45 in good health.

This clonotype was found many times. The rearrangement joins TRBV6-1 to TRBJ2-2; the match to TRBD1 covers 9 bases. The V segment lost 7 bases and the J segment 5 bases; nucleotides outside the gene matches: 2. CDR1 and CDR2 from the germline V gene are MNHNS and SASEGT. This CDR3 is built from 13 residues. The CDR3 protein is CASTGTGTGELFF. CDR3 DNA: TGTGCCAGCACCGGGACAGGGACCGGGGAGCTGTTTTTT.

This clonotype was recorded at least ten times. This CDR3 is CAWSRQGYEQYF. The CDR3 region has the DNA TGTGCCTGGAGTAGGCAGGGTTACGAGCAGTACTTC. The chain couples TRBV30 to TRBJ2-7, with D tentatively TRBD1 (5 bases). The V and J ends lost 2 bases and 4 bases respectively, with 9 bases between them. Germline lookup yields CDR1 GTSNPN and CDR2 SVGIG (reference sequence). The CDR3 consists of 12 residues.

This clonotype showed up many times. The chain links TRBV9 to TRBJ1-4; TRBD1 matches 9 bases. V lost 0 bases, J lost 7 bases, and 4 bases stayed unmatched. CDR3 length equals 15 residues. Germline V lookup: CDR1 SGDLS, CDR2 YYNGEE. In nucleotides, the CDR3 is TGTGCCAGCAGCGTAGACGGGACAGGGCGTGAAAAACTGTTTTTT. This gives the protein CASSVDGTGREKLFF.

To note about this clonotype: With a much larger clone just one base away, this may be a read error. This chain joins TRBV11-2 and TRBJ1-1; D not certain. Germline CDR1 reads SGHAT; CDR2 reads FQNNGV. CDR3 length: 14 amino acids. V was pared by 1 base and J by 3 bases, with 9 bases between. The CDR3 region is CASSLGEVYTEAFF. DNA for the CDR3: TGTGCCAGCAGCTTAGGCGAGGTGTACACTGAAGCTTTCTTT.

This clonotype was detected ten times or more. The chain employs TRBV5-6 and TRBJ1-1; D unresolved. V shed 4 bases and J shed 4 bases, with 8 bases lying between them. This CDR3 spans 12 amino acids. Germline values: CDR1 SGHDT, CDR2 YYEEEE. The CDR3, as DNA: TGTGCCAGCAGCCGATATGGCACTGAAGCTTTCTTT. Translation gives CASSRYGTEAFF.

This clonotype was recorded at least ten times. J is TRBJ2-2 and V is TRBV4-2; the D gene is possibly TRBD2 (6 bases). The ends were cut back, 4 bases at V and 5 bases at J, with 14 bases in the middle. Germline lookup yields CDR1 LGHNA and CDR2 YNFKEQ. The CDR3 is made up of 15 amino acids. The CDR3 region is CASSPRTMITGELFF. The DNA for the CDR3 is TGTGCCAGCAGCCCACGGACTATGATAACCGGGGAGCTGTTTTTT.

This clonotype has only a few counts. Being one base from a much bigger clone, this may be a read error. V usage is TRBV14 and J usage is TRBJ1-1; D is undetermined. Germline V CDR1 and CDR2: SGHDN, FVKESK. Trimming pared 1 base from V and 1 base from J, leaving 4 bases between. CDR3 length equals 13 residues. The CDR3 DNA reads TGTGCCAGCAGCCAAGCCCAGAACACTGAAGCTTTCTTT. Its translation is CASSQAQNTEAFF.

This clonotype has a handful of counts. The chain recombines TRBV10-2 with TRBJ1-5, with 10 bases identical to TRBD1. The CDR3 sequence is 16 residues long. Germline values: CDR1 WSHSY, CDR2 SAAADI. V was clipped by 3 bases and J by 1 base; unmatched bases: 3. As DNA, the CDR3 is TGCGCCAGCAGTGACGGGGACAGGGGCAGCAATCAGCCCCAGCATTTT. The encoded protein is CASSDGDRGSNQPQHF.

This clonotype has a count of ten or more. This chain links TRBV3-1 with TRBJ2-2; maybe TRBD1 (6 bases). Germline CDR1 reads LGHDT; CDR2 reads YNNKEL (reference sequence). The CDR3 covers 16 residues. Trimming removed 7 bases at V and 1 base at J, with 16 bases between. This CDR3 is CASNGQPSLNTGELFF. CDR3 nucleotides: TGTGCCAGCAACGGACAGCCCTCTTTGAACACCGGGGAGCTGTTTTTT.

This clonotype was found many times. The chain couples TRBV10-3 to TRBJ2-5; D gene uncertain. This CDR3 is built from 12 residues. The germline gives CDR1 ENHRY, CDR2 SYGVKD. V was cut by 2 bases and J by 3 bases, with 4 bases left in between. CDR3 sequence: CAISENKETQYF. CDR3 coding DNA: TGTGCCATCAGTGAGAACAAAGAGACCCAGTACTTC.

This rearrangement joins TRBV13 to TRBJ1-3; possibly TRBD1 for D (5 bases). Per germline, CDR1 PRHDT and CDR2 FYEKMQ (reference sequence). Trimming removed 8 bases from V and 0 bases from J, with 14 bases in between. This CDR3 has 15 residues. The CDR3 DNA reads TGTGCCAGCTCTATCGACAGATACTCTGGAAACACCATATATTTT. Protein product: CASSIDRYSGNTIYF. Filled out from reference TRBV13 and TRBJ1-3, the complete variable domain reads AAGVIQSPRHLIKEKRETATLKCYPIPRHDTVYWYQQGPGQDPQFLISFYEKMQSDKGSIPDRFSAQQFSDYHSELNMSSLELGDSALYFCASSIDRYSGNTIYFGEGSWLTVV.

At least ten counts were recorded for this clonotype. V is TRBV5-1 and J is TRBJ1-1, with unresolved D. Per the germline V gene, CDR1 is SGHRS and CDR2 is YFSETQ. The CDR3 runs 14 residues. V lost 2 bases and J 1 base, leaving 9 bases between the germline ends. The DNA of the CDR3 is TGCGCCAGCAGCTTATCCGGGTCGAACACTGAAGCTTTCTTT. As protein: CASSLSGSNTEAFF. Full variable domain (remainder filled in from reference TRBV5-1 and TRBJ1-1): KAGVTQTPRYLIKTRGQQVTLSCSPISGHRSVSWYQQTPGQGLQFLFEYFSETQRNKGNFPGRFSGRQFSNSRSEMNVSTLELGDSALYLCASSLSGSNTEAFFGQGTRLTVV.